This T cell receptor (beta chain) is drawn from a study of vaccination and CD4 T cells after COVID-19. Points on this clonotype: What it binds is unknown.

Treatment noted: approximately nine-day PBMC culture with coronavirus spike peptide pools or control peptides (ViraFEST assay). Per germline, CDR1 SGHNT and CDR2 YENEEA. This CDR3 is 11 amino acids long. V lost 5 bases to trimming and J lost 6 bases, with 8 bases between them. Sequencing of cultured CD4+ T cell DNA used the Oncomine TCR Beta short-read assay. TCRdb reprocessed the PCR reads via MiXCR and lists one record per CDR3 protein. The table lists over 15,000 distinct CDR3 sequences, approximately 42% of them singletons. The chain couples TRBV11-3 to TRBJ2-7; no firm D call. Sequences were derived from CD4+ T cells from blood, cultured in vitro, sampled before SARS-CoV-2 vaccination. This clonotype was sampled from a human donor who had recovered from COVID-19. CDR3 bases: TGTGCCAGCAGCCTCCTCCGCGAGCAGTACTTC. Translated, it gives CASSLLREQYF.